A single sample gave rise to the 26 T cell receptor beta chains below, sequenced in a study of PD-1 blockade in mismatch repair-deficient tumors. Repertoires were generated with immunoSEQ multiplex PCR, while TCRdb's copy carries only in-frame clones and drops some. Of some 110,000 clones listed, 60% to 85% are singletons. Sequenced material: peripheral blood, taken 60 to 65 weeks after starting pembrolizumab. The receptor set was obtained from an adult with mismatch repair-deficient cancer.

The V call is TRBV20-1, the J call TRBJ2-7; D remains unclear. The CDR3 spans 11 residues. Trimming shortened V by 0 bases and J by 2 bases, and 2 bases separated the two germline ends. From germline, CDR1 is DFQATT and CDR2 SNEGSKA (reference sequence). The CDR3 spells CSARDPYEQYF. For the CDR3, the DNA is TGCAGTGCTAGAGATCCCTACGAGCAGTACTTC.

The chain is built from TRBV5-1 and TRBJ1-2; TRBD1 might be the D (6 bases). Per the germline V gene, CDR1 is SGHRS and CDR2 is YFSETQ. Trimming cost V 0 bases and J 6 bases, with 12 bases left between them. CDR3 length equals 14 residues. The CDR3 protein is CASSLVWGAHGYTF. The CDR3 region has the DNA TGCGCCAGCAGCTTGGTCTGGGGGGCCCATGGCTACACCTTC.

A few counts support this clone. V is TRBV10-2 and J is TRBJ1-5; a weak D match, TRBD1 (5 bases). Germline lookup yields CDR1 WSHSY and CDR2 SAAADI. CDR3 size: 15 residues. V gave up 8 bases and J gave up 6 bases, with 20 bases separating them. The CDR3 coding sequence is TGCGCCAGCGCCCCGAGTAGGGGCGAGGGTCAGCCCCAGCATTTT. Protein sequence: CASAPSRGEGQPQHF.

The rearrangement joins TRBV13 to TRBJ2-4; D might be TRBD1 or TRBD2, each matching 8 bases. The V end lost 2 bases, the J end lost 6 bases, and 26 bases lay between the germline ends. The germline CDR1 and CDR2 sequences are PRHDT and FYEKMQ (reference sequence). The CDR3 runs 19 residues. CDR3 DNA: TGTGCCAGCAGCTTACGTCAGGGGGCGGTTAGCGGGAAGGGAAACATTCAGTACTTC. Protein sequence: CASSLRQGAVSGKGNIQYF.

The genes are TRBV4-1 and TRBJ2-7, with D unresolved. This CDR3 contains 15 residues. The germline V gene encodes CDR1 MGHRA and CDR2 YSYEKL. V lost 0 bases to trimming and J lost 5 bases, with 14 bases between them. CDR3 amino acids: CASSQDPGGMNEQYF. The CDR3 DNA reads TGCGCCAGCAGCCAAGATCCAGGCGGAATGAACGAGCAGTACTTC.

The chain carries TRBV19 and TRBJ1-4; a weak D match, TRBD1 (5 bases). Trimming took 8 bases from V and 0 from J, leaving 22 bases between them. This CDR3 comprises 18 residues. Germline V gene data show CDR1 as LNHDA and CDR2 as SQIVND (reference sequence). The CDR3, as DNA: TGTGCCAGTCGACGTACGGGAGGGGCGGCAGCAACTAATGAAAAACTGTTTTTT. Translated: CASRRTGGAAATNEKLFF.

The chain is built from TRBV27 and TRBJ2-7; maybe TRBD2 (6 bases). CDR3 length: 15 amino acids. Germline-derived CDR1 and CDR2 are MNHEY and SMNVEV (reference sequence). With 8 bases removed from V and 3 bases from J, the gap between germline ends came to 20 bases. CDR3 region: CASWPGGKRVYEQYF. The CDR3 region has the DNA TGTGCCAGCTGGCCCGGGGGAAAGAGGGTCTACGAGCAGTACTTC.

This clone came up once. The chain employs TRBV9 and TRBJ2-1, with D possibly matching TRBD2 (5 bases). The length of the CDR3 is 14 residues. The germline V and J ends were trimmed by 3 bases and 9 bases, with 16 bases remaining between them. Germline-derived CDR1 and CDR2 are SGDLS and YYNGEE. CDR3 DNA sequence: TGTGCCAGCAGCGACCAGACTCCACGGGGTGAGCAGTTCTTC. Translation: CASSDQTPRGEQFF.

In its sample, this clone is medium-sized. This chain joins TRBV28 and TRBJ1-1; D possibly corresponds to TRBD1 (6 bases). Trimming stripped 7 bases from V and 0 bases from J, with 12 bases between. This CDR3 is 14 amino acids long. Germline V lookup: CDR1 MDHEN, CDR2 SYDVKM. The CDR3: CASTTTGLNTEAFF. The DNA for the CDR3 is TGTGCCAGCACCACGACAGGCCTGAACACTGAAGCTTTCTTT.

The chain couples TRBV29-1 to TRBJ2-5; TRBD1 matches 7 bases. Germline values: CDR1 SQVTM, CDR2 ANQGSEA. This CDR3 contains 12 residues. After removal of 5 bases from V and 3 bases from J, the junction contained 3 bases not matched to a gene. The CDR3 coding sequence is TGCAGCGTTCGGGACAGCAAAGAGACCCAGTACTTC. Translating gives CSVRDSKETQYF. The full variable domain, completed using reference TRBV29-1 and TRBJ2-5, is SAVISQKPSRDICQRGTSLTIQCQVDSQVTMMFWYRQQPGQSLTLIATANQGSEATYESGFVIDKFPISRPNLTFSTLTVSNMSPEDSSIYLCSVRDSKETQYFGPGTRLLVL.

This clone appeared once. V and J are TRBV11-3 and TRBJ2-7; D unclear. The CDR3 has 13 residues. Germline V gene data show CDR1 as SGHNT and CDR2 as YENEEA. V was shortened by 2 bases and J by 2 bases, with 7 bases between the two germline ends. The CDR3: CASSLNGAYEQYF. CDR3 in DNA: TGTGCCAGCAGCTTAAACGGAGCCTACGAGCAGTACTTC. The variable domain in full, completed from reference TRBV11-3 and TRBJ2-7, reads EAGVVQSPRYKIIEKKQPVAFWCNPISGHNTLYWYLQNLGQGPELLIRYENEEAVDDSQLPKDRFSAERLKGVDSTLKIQPAELGDSAVYLCASSLNGAYEQYFGPGTRLTVT.

This rearrangement joins TRBV6-6 to TRBJ2-2; 15 bases line up with TRBD2. Germline V gives CDR1 MNHNY, CDR2 SVGAGI (reference sequence). V was pared by 10 bases and J by 5 bases, with 5 bases of the junction left unmatched. The CDR3 loop spans 15 amino acids. CDR3 in DNA: TGTGCCACCGGGACTAGCGGGAGGTTTACCGGGGAGCTGTTTTTT. It yields the protein CATGTSGRFTGELFF.

The chain joins TRBV18 to TRBJ2-7, with 13 bases matching TRBD2. This CDR3 has 14 residues. After removal of 7 bases from V and 5 bases from J, the junction contained 5 bases not matched to a gene. Per the germline V gene, CDR1 is KGHSH and CDR2 is LQKENI. The CDR3 loop reads CASWTSGSIHEQYF. The CDR3 bases are TGTGCCAGCTGGACTAGCGGGAGTATCCACGAGCAGTACTTC.

There are a few counts of this clone. The rearrangement joins TRBV5-1 to TRBJ2-5; TRBD1 agrees at 9 bases. Trimming took 6 bases from V and 5 from J; bases not matched to a gene: 5. The CDR3 length is 13 residues. Germline V gene data show CDR1 as SGHRS and CDR2 as YFSETQ. The chain's CDR3 is CASIGTGFETQYF. As DNA, the CDR3 is TGCGCCAGCATCGGGACAGGGTTCGAGACCCAGTACTTC.

The chain combines TRBV19 with TRBJ1-2; 9 nucleotides agree with TRBD1. After removal of 6 bases from V and 8 bases from J, the junction contained 10 bases not matched to a gene. The germline gives CDR1 LNHDA, CDR2 SQIVND (reference sequence). This CDR3 region has 14 residues. CDR3 residues: CASRHPGTGYGYTF. CDR3 nucleotides: TGTGCCAGTAGACACCCCGGGACAGGGTACGGCTACACCTTC.

The chain couples TRBV5-1 to TRBJ1-4; a weak D match, TRBD1 (5 bases). This CDR3 region has 15 residues. Germline CDR1 and CDR2: SGHRS and YFSETQ. The V and J ends lost 5 bases and 4 bases respectively, with 15 bases between them. The CDR3 loop reads CASRPGTSGNEKLFF. The CDR3 DNA is TGCGCCAGCAGGCCGGGGACTAGCGGTAATGAAAAACTGTTTTTT.

This clone qualifies as medium-sized. The J gene is TRBJ2-7, the V gene TRBV11-3, with 8 nucleotides matching TRBD1. The CDR3 loop spans 14 amino acids. Germline V gene sequence: CDR1 SGHNT, CDR2 YENEEA. V shed 5 bases and J 2 bases; nucleotides not matched to a gene: 5. DNA of the CDR3: TGTGCCAGCAGCCGGGGGACAGGAACCTACGAGCAGTACTTC. Protein: CASSRGTGTYEQYF.

CDR3 DNA: TGTGCCAGCAGCCAAGACGGGGACAGGGGTGAAAAACTGTTTTTT. Encoded protein: CASSQDGDRGEKLFF. The chain is built from TRBV4-2 and TRBJ1-4; 10 nucleotides match TRBD1. Trimming at V came to 0 bases and at J to 7 bases, leaving 2 bases not matched to a gene. The germline gives CDR1 LGHNA, CDR2 YNFKEQ. This CDR3 region has 15 residues.

The V and J genes are TRBV30 and TRBJ1-2; D not certain. Germline V gene data show CDR1 as GTSNPN and CDR2 as SVGIG (reference sequence). Trimming took 0 bases from V and 8 from J, leaving 13 bases between them. The CDR3 spans 13 residues. The CDR3 nucleotides read TGTGCCTGGAGTGTAAGGTTTGGGATGGGCTACACCTTC. This sequence encodes CAWSVRFGMGYTF.

The genes are TRBV6-6 and TRBJ1-5, with D uncertain. The length of the CDR3 is 15 residues. Trimming shortened V by 2 bases and J by 4 bases, and 12 bases separated the two germline ends. Per the germline V gene, CDR1 is MNHNY and CDR2 is SVGAGI (reference sequence). The DNA of the CDR3 is TGTGCCAGCAGTTACAGGCAGGAGTTTAATCAGCCCCAGCATTTT. Translating it yields CASSYRQEFNQPQHF.

This clone came up once. The chain joins TRBV15 to TRBJ2-3, with unresolved D. Between the trimmed V and J ends, which lost 0 bases and 0 bases, there was a span of 10 bases. CDR1 is LNHNV and CDR2 is YYDKDF in the germline V gene (reference sequence). The CDR3 sequence is 16 residues long. The CDR3 spells CATSRDPRSSTDTQYF. CDR3 sequence (DNA): TGTGCCACCAGCAGAGATCCGCGGTCGAGCACAGATACGCAGTATTTT.

This clone was recorded once. The chain carries TRBV7-6 and TRBJ2-1, with TRBD2 matching 8 bases. The trim removed 5 bases at V and 7 bases at J, leaving 7 bases unmatched. Germline CDR1 SGHVS, CDR2 FNYEAQ. The length of the CDR3 is 14 residues. CDR3 region: CASSAPSGGNEQFF. CDR3 sequence (DNA): TGTGCCAGCAGCGCGCCATCGGGAGGGAATGAGCAGTTCTTC.

The rearrangement uses TRBV11-2 and TRBJ2-1, with 7 bases lining up with TRBD2. CDR3 length equals 15 residues. The ends lost 2 bases at V and 6 bases at J; junction bases unmatched: 7. Germline values: CDR1 SGHAT, CDR2 FQNNGV. The CDR3 coding sequence is TGTGCCAGCAGCTTACCCAGCGGGAACGGCAATGAGCAGTTCTTC. This sequence encodes CASSLPSGNGNEQFF.

The rearrangement uses TRBV5-8 and TRBJ1-1, with D uncertain. CDR3 size: 13 residues. Germline V CDR1 and CDR2: SGHTS, YDEGEE. Trimming took off 4 bases at V and 4 bases at J, with 11 bases between the two ends. In DNA form, the CDR3 reads TGTGCCAGCAGCCATCAGATGGTCACTGAAGCTTTCTTT. Translated: CASSHQMVTEAFF.

The chain employs TRBV4-1 and TRBJ2-1; 7 bases match TRBD1. From germline, CDR1 is MGHRA and CDR2 YSYEKL. The CDR3 is 13 amino acids. V was pared by 2 bases and J by 8 bases, with 3 bases of the junction left unmatched. Here the CDR3 DNA reads TGCGCCAGCAGCCAACCTGGGACAGATGAGCAGTTCTTC. It codes for CASSQPGTDEQFF.

The genes are TRBV18 and TRBJ2-5; 7 nucleotides align to TRBD2. The junction had 4 bases not matched to a gene; V was cut back by 1 base and J by 2 bases. The CDR3 runs 15 residues. The V gene's germline CDR1 is KGHSH and CDR2 LQKENI. CDR3 DNA sequence: TGTGCCAGCTCACCACTAACTAGCGAACAAGAGACCCAGTACTTC. Its translation: CASSPLTSEQETQYF. Looking up the rest from reference TRBV18 and TRBJ2-5 gives the full variable domain: NAGVMQNPRHLVRRRGQEARLRCSPMKGHSHVYWYRQLPEEGLKFMVYLQKENIIDESGMPKERFSAEFPKEGPSILRIQQVVRGDSAAYFCASSPLTSEQETQYFGPGTRLLVL.